These T cell receptor beta chains were read from a single sample in a study of T cell responses to AZD1222 COVID-19 vaccine. Clones were sequenced by immunoSEQ multiplex PCR, and TCRdb holds only the in-frame ones, with some missing. The table has approximately 180,000 clones, 80% to 90% seen once; the top ten hold about 8%. The sequencing used peripheral blood, collected on day 0 of AZD1222 vaccination. The receptors here all came from an adult in good health. The CDR3 runs from the conserved cysteine through the conserved F or W. A D gene is named only where the DNA matches it firmly. Rows may omit the clone size; those that give it use once, few, many or a size class.

13 | . | TRBD1 | TRBJ1-2 | TRBV28 | CASSPGQGAVNTF | TGTGCCAGCAGCCCCGGACAGGGGGCAGTGAACACCTTC
15 | . | . | TRBJ1-3 | TRBV4-1 | CASSHQGGTGNTIYF | TGCGCCAGCAGCCACCAGGGAGGAACTGGAAACACCATATATTTT
12 | once | TRBD1 | TRBJ1-1 | TRBV28 | CATHLTGIEAFF | TGTGCCACCCACCTGACAGGGATTGAAGCTTTCTTT
15 | . | . | TRBJ1-1 | TRBV18 | CASHANKGLNTEAFF | TGTGCCAGCCACGCCAACAAAGGACTGAACACTGAAGCTTTCTTT
16 | . | TRBD2 | TRBJ2-2 | TRBV12-5 | CASGWRTSGGAGELFF | TGTGCTAGTGGTTGGAGGACTAGCGGGGGGGCCGGGGAGCTGTTTTTT
16 | . | TRBD2 | TRBJ2-3 | TRBV9 | CASSPRLAGDRDTQYF | TGTGCCAGCAGCCCGCGACTAGCGGGGGACCGGGATACGCAGTATTTT
15 | . | . | TRBJ1-1 | TRBV10-1 | CASSEAAGVNTEAFF | TGCGCCAGCAGTGAGGCGGCAGGGGTGAACACTGAAGCTTTCTTT
15 | . | . | TRBJ2-7 | TRBV3-1/TRBV3-2 | CASSDRDRASYEQYF | TGTGCCAGCAGCGACCGGGACCGCGCCTCCTACGAGCAGTACTTC
14 | . | . | TRBJ2-7 | TRBV7-2 | CASSLGVESYEQYF | TGTGCCAGCAGCTTAGGGGTGGAGTCCTACGAGCAGTACTTC
15 | . | TRBD2 | TRBJ2-2 | TRBV5-1 | CASSGRRGASGELFF | TGCGCCAGCAGCGGGCGGCGGGGGGCCAGCGGGGAGCTGTTTTTT
15 | . | TRBD1 | TRBJ2-7 | TRBV30 | CAWSARDRDLGEQYF | TGTGCCTGGAGTGCCCGGGACAGGGATTTAGGCGAGCAGTACTTC
17 | . | . | TRBJ1-2 | TRBV4-2 | CASSQVFRTKYARGYTF | TGTGCCAGCAGCCAAGTCTTCAGGACAAAATATGCCCGTGGCTACACCTTC
16 | . | . | TRBJ2-7 | TRBV28 | CASSLGGEGWNYEQYF | TGTGCCAGCAGTTTGGGGGGAGAGGGTTGGAACTACGAGCAGTACTTC
12 | . | . | TRBJ2-7 | TRBV18 | CASSPPGYEQYF | TGTGCCAGCTCACCACCAGGGTACGAGCAGTACTTC
14 | once | TRBD1 | TRBJ1-1 | TRBV5-5 | CASSFRDSLTEAFF | TGTGCCAGCAGCTTCCGGGACAGCCTCACTGAAGCTTTCTTT
14 | . | TRBD1 | TRBJ1-5 | TRBV10-3 | CAISGTGGGQPQHF | TGTGCCATCAGTGGAACAGGGGGGGGTCAGCCCCAGCATTTT
14 | few | . | TRBJ2-2 | TRBV6-4 | CASSPGRDTGELFF | TGTGCCAGCAGTCCCGGTAGGGACACCGGGGAGCTGTTTTTT
14 | . | TRBD1 | TRBJ2-7 | TRBV5-1 | CASSPTGGSYEQYF | TGCGCCAGCAGCCCCACAGGGGGCTCCTACGAGCAGTACTTC
13 | . | . | TRBJ1-1 | TRBV9 | CASSVMGNTEAFF | TGTGCCAGCAGCGTAATGGGGAACACTGAAGCTTTCTTT
13 | . | TRBD2 | TRBJ2-1 | TRBV28 | CASLRGGYNEQFF | TGTGCCAGCTTGCGCGGGGGGTACAATGAGCAGTTCTTC
15 | . | . | TRBJ2-5 | TRBV7-2 | CASSLVGGPGETQYF | TGTGCCAGCAGCTTAGTCGGGGGGCCTGGGGAGACCCAGTACTTC
15 | . | . | TRBJ2-7 | TRBV10-3 | CAISEVGPGRYEQYF | TGTGCCATCAGTGAGGTGGGTCCCGGTAGATACGAGCAGTACTTC
15 | once | . | TRBJ2-7 | TRBV5-5 | CASIVGGGAPYEQYF | TGTGCCAGCATCGTCGGAGGGGGGGCCCCCTACGAGCAGTACTTC
17 | . | TRBD2 | TRBJ2-7 | TRBV6-1 | CASSEGLAGARFYEQYF | TGTGCCAGCAGTGAAGGGCTAGCGGGGGCCCGTTTCTACGAGCAGTACTTC
15 | . | . | TRBJ1-3 | TRBV4-1 | CASSQEDRLGNTIYF | TGCGCCAGCAGCCAAGAGGACCGCCTTGGAAACACCATATATTTT
15 | . | . | TRBJ1-1 | TRBV7-8 | CASSPGGVRNTEAFF | TGTGCCAGCAGCCCGGGGGGGGTCAGGAACACTGAAGCTTTCTTT
16 | . | . | TRBJ1-4 | TRBV30 | CAFGVRTSATNEKLFF | TGCGCCTTCGGAGTCCGTACTAGCGCAACTAATGAAAAACTGTTTTTT